The clone carrying this T cell receptor beta chain was observed at least ten times. The target antigen is unknown. This sample stems from a study of T cells in Graves' hyperthyroidism and ophthalmopathy. Amplification targeted TCR beta CDR3 regions from RNA transcripts. In the first-round RT-PCR of the TCR CDR3, the HTBI primer set was used. TCRdb called the multiplex PCR reads again in MiXCR, with one record for every CDR3 protein. The repertoire holds about 590,000 distinct CDR3 sequences, less than 20% seen once, with around 7.8% in the top ten. Overall study findings and caveats: Blood also contained most expanded thyroid clonotypes above 0.001.

V lost 1 base to trimming and J lost 0 bases; unmatched junction nucleotides: 2. The CDR3 runs 17 residues. CDR1 LNHNV and CDR2 YYDKDF come from the germline V gene (reference sequence). Patients were excluded for uncontrolled infection, other autoimmune disease, pregnancy or lactation. Sample: blood. The clonotype originates from a woman in her 30s with Graves' hyperthyroidism. The chain joins TRBV15 to TRBJ2-5; TRBD2 agrees at 13 bases. The CDR3 protein is CATSRGLAGGHQETQYF. The CDR3 bases are TGTGCCACCAGCAGAGGACTAGCGGGAGGCCACCAAGAGACCCAGTACTTC.